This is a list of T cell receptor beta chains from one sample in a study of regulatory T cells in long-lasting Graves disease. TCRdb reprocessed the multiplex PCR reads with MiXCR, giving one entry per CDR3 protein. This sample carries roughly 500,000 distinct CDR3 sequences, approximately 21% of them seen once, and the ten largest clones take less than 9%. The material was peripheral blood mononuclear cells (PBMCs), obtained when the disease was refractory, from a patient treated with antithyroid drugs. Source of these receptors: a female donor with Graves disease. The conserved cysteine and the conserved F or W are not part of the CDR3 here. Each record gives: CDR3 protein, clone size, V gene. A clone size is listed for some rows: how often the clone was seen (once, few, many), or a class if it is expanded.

cdr3_aa: ASSLVIGGADYGYT
clone_size: many
v_call: TRBV28

cdr3_aa: ASSLVSAPLQGPQH
clone_size: -
v_call: TRBV5-1

cdr3_aa: SVDQGAYGYT
clone_size: few
v_call: TRBV29-1

cdr3_aa: ASSLTAVYRGYT
clone_size: many
v_call: TRBV28

cdr3_aa: ASSFLPQETQY
clone_size: many
v_call: TRBV12-3/TRBV12-4

cdr3_aa: PDRLPYNQPQH
clone_size: many
v_call: TRBV3-1

cdr3_aa: ASSPNRGGYTEAF
clone_size: few
v_call: TRBV7-2

cdr3_aa: ASTRASGSYEQY
clone_size: many
v_call: TRBV27

cdr3_aa: SALDSKGNQPQH
clone_size: -
v_call: TRBV20-1

cdr3_aa: ASSEGPGVKNIQY
clone_size: many
v_call: TRBV2

cdr3_aa: ASSLTGPSNTGELF
clone_size: -
v_call: TRBV12-3/TRBV12-4

cdr3_aa: SARDRTGDPEAF
clone_size: -
v_call: TRBV20-1

cdr3_aa: ASSSRLAGAFETQY
clone_size: many
v_call: TRBV28

cdr3_aa: ASSPFATGWEETQY
clone_size: once
v_call: TRBV28

cdr3_aa: ASTPPGGVGANVLT
clone_size: many
v_call: TRBV28

cdr3_aa: ASSVGLAGTDTQY
clone_size: few
v_call: TRBV2

cdr3_aa: ASSGQQGMGTEAF
clone_size: few
v_call: TRBV9

cdr3_aa: ASTDRGEAKNIQY
clone_size: many
v_call: TRBV28

cdr3_aa: ASGPRGEGTGELF
clone_size: many
v_call: TRBV12-5

cdr3_aa: ASSPRGGEVGGYT
clone_size: few
v_call: TRBV5-4

cdr3_aa: SADGDRDGTEAF
clone_size: -
v_call: TRBV20-1

cdr3_aa: ASSNGPYEQY
clone_size: many
v_call: TRBV12-3/TRBV12-4

cdr3_aa: ASTGQGATGANVLT
clone_size: -
v_call: TRBV19

cdr3_aa: ASSLGGLGEAF
clone_size: many
v_call: TRBV11-2

cdr3_aa: ASSFQLAGTSVYNEQF
clone_size: -
v_call: TRBV7-9

cdr3_aa: ATSRGQNREKLF
clone_size: -
v_call: TRBV15

cdr3_aa: ASSEYKASGPQETQY
clone_size: -
v_call: TRBV25-1

cdr3_aa: ASSPPDGGTGYEQY
clone_size: -
v_call: TRBV18

cdr3_aa: ATSDLGLAGDETQY
clone_size: many
v_call: TRBV24-1

cdr3_aa: ASSRRVTGNEKLF
clone_size: many
v_call: TRBV3-1

cdr3_aa: ASSIQPGTYEQY
clone_size: many
v_call: TRBV19

cdr3_aa: ASSPQANTKRETQY
clone_size: many
v_call: TRBV7-2

cdr3_aa: ASSLALQGSYEQY
clone_size: many
v_call: TRBV12-3/TRBV12-4

cdr3_aa: ASSVGQRREQY
clone_size: many
v_call: TRBV7-2

cdr3_aa: ASSLDQGSWETQY
clone_size: many
v_call: TRBV7-8

cdr3_aa: ASRGWGGYEQY
clone_size: many
v_call: TRBV2

cdr3_aa: ASSYSVLGPQH
clone_size: -
v_call: TRBV6-5

cdr3_aa: ASNPTGRYYGYT
clone_size: -
v_call: TRBV19

cdr3_aa: ASSLQGGIESGKNIQY
clone_size: many
v_call: TRBV7-2

cdr3_aa: ASSQYLNEKLF
clone_size: -
v_call: TRBV3-1

cdr3_aa: ASSTDSSYEQY
clone_size: many
v_call: TRBV27